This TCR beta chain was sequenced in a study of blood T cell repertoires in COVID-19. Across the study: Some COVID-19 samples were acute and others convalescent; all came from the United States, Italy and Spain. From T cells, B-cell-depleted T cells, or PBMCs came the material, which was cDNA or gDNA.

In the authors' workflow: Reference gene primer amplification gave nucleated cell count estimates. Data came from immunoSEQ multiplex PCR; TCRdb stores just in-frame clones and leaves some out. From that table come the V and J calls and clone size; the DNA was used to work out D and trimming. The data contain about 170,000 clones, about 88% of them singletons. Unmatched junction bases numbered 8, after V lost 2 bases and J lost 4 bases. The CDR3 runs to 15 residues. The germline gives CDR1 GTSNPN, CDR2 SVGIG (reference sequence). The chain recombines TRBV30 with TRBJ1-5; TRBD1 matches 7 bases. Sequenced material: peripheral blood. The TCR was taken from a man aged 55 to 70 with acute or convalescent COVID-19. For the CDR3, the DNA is TGTGCCTGGAGTTACAGGGGCTCAGAAAATCAGCCCCAGCATTTT. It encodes CAWSYRGSENQPQHF.